A single sample is the source of the 14 T cell receptor beta chains below, sequenced in a study of shared clonotypes between healthy human individuals (dated by TCRdb to the early 2020s). The receptor library was made with the immunoSEQ multiplex PCR assay. The source is immuneACCESS, and TCRdb retained only in-frame sequences with V and J called. Part of the clones is not carried over; for the studies checked, unresolved V genes explain less than half of this, and the remainder is unexplained. This sample holds 400,000 to 600,000 clones; roughly 79% were observed only once. About 12% of the sample belongs to the ten largest clones. Sequencing was performed on PBMCs. These receptors came from a woman aged 40-49 years in good health. Some clones in this sample may be carry-over from other donors' samples.

This clone was picked up a small number of times. The chain joins TRBV15 to TRBJ1-1; 7 bases are shared with TRBD1. V lost 5 bases to trimming and J lost 9 bases; unmatched junction nucleotides: 9. The CDR3 has 13 amino acids. Germline-derived CDR1 and CDR2 are LNHNV and YYDKDF (reference sequence). The CDR3 here is CATSQETGIQAFF. CDR3 DNA: TGTGCCACCAGCCAAGAGACAGGGATACAAGCTTTCTTT.

The sample holds many counts of this clone. This rearrangement joins TRBV6-4 to TRBJ2-1; D assignment may be TRBD1 or TRBD2 (5 bases each). CDR1 MRHNA and CDR2 SNTAGT come from the germline V gene. The CDR3 sequence is 15 residues long. Trimming pared 0 bases from V and 4 bases from J, leaving 10 bases between. CDR3 in DNA: TGTGCCAGCAGTGACTCCGGGACGGAGTACAATGAGCAGTTCTTC. As protein: CASSDSGTEYNEQFF.

The chain has TRBV7-2 and TRBJ2-1; D not certain. Germline values: CDR1 SGHTA, CDR2 FQGNSA. V was cut by 5 bases and J by 2 bases, with 13 bases left in between. This CDR3 is built from 15 residues. The CDR3 here is CASSGVVGPYNEQFF. The CDR3 DNA reads as TGTGCCAGCAGCGGGGTGGTAGGGCCCTACAATGAGCAGTTCTTC.

The rearrangement joins TRBV18 to TRBJ2-3; a weak D match, TRBD1 (6 bases). The V end lost 3 bases, the J end lost 4 bases, and 14 bases lay between the germline ends. Germline CDR1 KGHSH, CDR2 LQKENI. The CDR3 consists of 15 residues. The CDR3 region has the DNA TGTGCCAGCTCACCCTCGACAGGTTGGGCAGATACGCAGTATTTT. Its protein product is CASSPSTGWADTQYF.

The chain couples TRBV7-2 to TRBJ1-1; no clear D gene. The V and J ends lost 5 bases and 3 bases respectively, with 7 bases between them. In germline, CDR1 is SGHTA, CDR2 FQGNSA. This CDR3 has 12 residues. This CDR3 reads CASSHSYTEAFF. The CDR3 region has the DNA TGTGCCAGCAGCCACTCTTACACTGAAGCTTTCTTT.

This sequence joins TRBV21-1 and TRBJ2-7; the DNA was not used to check the table's D call, TRBD2. TRBV21-1 is reported as a pseudogene. The CDR3 has 14 amino acids. The CDR3 loop is CASPGRGRFYEQYF. For the CDR3, the DNA is TGTGCCAGCCCAGGGCGGGGGAGGTTCTACGAGCAGTACTTC.

This chain uses TRBV7-9 with TRBJ2-7; D is unresolved. The CDR3 consists of 13 residues. Trimming took off 7 bases at V and 4 bases at J, with 14 bases between the two ends. Per germline, CDR1 SEHNR and CDR2 FQNEAQ (reference sequence). The CDR3 bases are TGTGCCAGCACCCCCCTCGGGCAGTACGAGCAGTACTTC. Translated, it gives CASTPLGQYEQYF.

The chain is built from TRBV30 and TRBJ1-3; D is perhaps TRBD1 (6 bases). The CDR3 covers 15 residues. The germline V and J ends were trimmed by 5 bases and 2 bases, with 16 bases remaining between them. Per germline, CDR1 GTSNPN and CDR2 SVGIG (reference sequence). The CDR3 DNA sequence: TGTGCCTGGGGAAACAGGGACTTGACTGGAAACACCATATATTTT. Translating gives CAWGNRDLTGNTIYF.

The gene calls are TRBV11-2 and TRBJ2-7; 7 bases line up with TRBD1. This CDR3 has 13 amino acids. The junction had 3 bases not matched to a gene; V was cut back by 5 bases and J by 2 bases. The germline CDR1 and CDR2 sequences are SGHAT and FQNNGV. The CDR3 is CASSRDSTYEQYF. CDR3 bases: TGTGCCAGCAGCCGGGACAGCACCTACGAGCAGTACTTC.

The table lists this clone with a count of one. The V call is TRBV6-1, the J call TRBJ1-4; D gene unclear. The CDR3 runs 15 residues. Germline assignment: CDR1 MNHNS and CDR2 SASEGT. Trimming pared 4 bases from V and 5 bases from J, leaving 14 bases between. CDR3 sequence (DNA): TGTGCCAGCAGTGTCCGGACGGGGAACAATGAAAAACTGTTTTTT. Its translation: CASSVRTGNNEKLFF.

The chain recombines TRBV7-9 with TRBJ2-1; 13 bases map to TRBD2. With V trimmed by 5 bases and J by 8 bases, 9 bases remained unmatched. Germline lookup yields CDR1 SEHNR and CDR2 FQNEAQ (reference sequence). There are 16 residues in the CDR3. The CDR3 nucleotides are TGTGCCAGCAGCCTGGGACTAGCGGGATCCGGGTATGAGCAGTTCTTC. Its protein is CASSLGLAGSGYEQFF.

This clone has a handful of counts. The chain has TRBV19 and TRBJ1-3; TRBD1 might be the D (5 bases). The CDR3 is made up of 17 amino acids. Germline V gene lookup returns CDR1 LNHDA and CDR2 SQIVND (reference sequence). Between the trimmed V and J ends, which lost 4 bases and 4 bases, there was a span of 20 bases. DNA for the CDR3: TGTGCCAGTAGTACCAGGGTCGGCAGTCTCGGGGGAAACACCATATATTTT. Translating gives CASSTRVGSLGGNTIYF.

About this clone: The same CDR3 also results from other DNA sequences found in this sample. V gene TRBV27 combines with J gene TRBJ2-7, with D hard to call. This CDR3 contains 12 residues. Germline loops: CDR1 MNHEY, CDR2 SMNVEV (reference sequence). V was shortened by 5 bases and J by 3 bases, with 8 bases between the two germline ends. CDR3 protein: CASSPGLYEQYF. The CDR3 DNA reads as TGTGCCAGCAGTCCGGGCCTCTACGAGCAGTACTTC.

This chain joins TRBV6-1 and TRBJ2-2; D remains unclear. The CDR3 runs 13 residues. V was trimmed by 7 bases and J by 3 bases, leaving 9 bases between them. Germline CDR1 is MNHNS and CDR2 is SASEGT. In DNA, the CDR3 is TGTGCCAGCACTAGACTCTACACCGGGGAGCTGTTTTTT. Translation: CASTRLYTGELFF.